The TCR beta chain under discussion was sequenced for a study of T cells expressing NK-cell markers. No DNA is given; TCRdb re-called the 5' RACE reads and lists each CDR3 protein once. This sample's table has roughly 180,000 distinct CDR3 sequences. Sequencing was carried out using blood T cells: a sorted CD56 or NKG2C T cell subset, CD4+ or CD8+ T cells, or bulk PBMC T cells (not recorded which). The receptor was derived from a woman between 18 and 69 years old in good health.

CDR3 residues: CATSRAGDRYEQYF. The chain combines TRBV24-1 with TRBJ2-7; TCRdb returns TRBD2, unconfirmable since there is no DNA. This CDR3 spans 14 amino acids. Looked up from germline, CDR1 is KGHDR and CDR2 is SFDVKD.